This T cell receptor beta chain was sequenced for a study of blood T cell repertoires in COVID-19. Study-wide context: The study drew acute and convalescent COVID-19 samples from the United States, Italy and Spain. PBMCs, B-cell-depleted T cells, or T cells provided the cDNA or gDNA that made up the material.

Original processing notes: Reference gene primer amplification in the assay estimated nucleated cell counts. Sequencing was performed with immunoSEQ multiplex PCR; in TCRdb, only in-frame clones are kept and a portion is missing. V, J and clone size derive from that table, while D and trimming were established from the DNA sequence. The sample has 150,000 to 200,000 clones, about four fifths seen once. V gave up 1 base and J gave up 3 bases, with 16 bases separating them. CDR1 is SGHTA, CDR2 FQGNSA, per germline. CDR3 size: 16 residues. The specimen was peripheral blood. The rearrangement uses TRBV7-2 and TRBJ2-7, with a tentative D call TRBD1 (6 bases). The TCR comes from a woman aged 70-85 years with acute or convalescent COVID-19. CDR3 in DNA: TGTGCCAGCAGCTTAGATTCGTCAAACAGGGTCTACGAGCAGTACTTC. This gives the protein CASSLDSSNRVYEQYF.